Each of the 23 T cell receptor beta chains below was sequenced from the same sample in a study of T cell repertoires in cytomegalovirus infection. TCRdb reprocessed the reads with MiXCR, giving one entry per CDR3 protein. Seen here are about 120,000 distinct CDR3 sequences, 30% to 35% observed once, and the top ten hold 40% to 45%. For these TCRs, the target antigens are not known. Sequencing used CD8+ T cells from cultured PBMCs, obtained from culture after CMV antigen stimulation. These receptors came from a human donor in good health (CMV status not recorded). Some clones in this sample may be carry-over from other donors' samples.

In DNA, the CDR3 is TGCAGTGCTGGCCGGACGGGAACCTACGAGCAGTACTTC. Amino acids: CSAGRTGTYEQYF. This rearrangement joins TRBV20-1 to TRBJ2-7; maybe TRBD2 (5 bases). The germline gives CDR1 DFQATT, CDR2 SNEGSKA (reference sequence). V shed 5 bases and J shed 2 bases, with 13 bases lying between them. The CDR3 runs to 13 residues.

V is TRBV20-1 and J is TRBJ2-7; TRBD2 agrees at 9 bases. The CDR3 has 15 residues. With V trimmed by 4 bases and J by 1 base, 8 bases remained unmatched. The germline CDR1 and CDR2 sequences are DFQATT and SNEGSKA (reference sequence). In nucleotides, the CDR3 is TGCAGTGCTACCTCTAGCGGGGTACGATCCTACGAGCAGTACTTC. This codes for CSATSSGVRSYEQYF.

V gene TRBV15 combines with J gene TRBJ2-5, with D maybe TRBD1 (6 bases). With 7 bases removed from V and 1 base from J, the gap between germline ends came to 16 bases. Germline V gene lookup returns CDR1 LNHNV and CDR2 YYDKDF (reference sequence). This CDR3 is built from 15 residues. Written as DNA, the CDR3 is TGTGCCACCAACTCAAGGACAGCGCCCCAAGAGACCCAGTACTTC. It specifies CATNSRTAPQETQYF.

The genes are TRBV6-5 and TRBJ2-2, with no clear D. This CDR3 region has 13 residues. CDR1 and CDR2 from the germline V gene are MNHEY and SVGAGI. V shed 2 bases and J shed 7 bases, with 8 bases lying between them. The CDR3, as DNA: TGTGCCAGCAGTTACGCTGATGGCGGGGAGCTGTTTTTT. Protein sequence: CASSYADGGELFF.

This clonotype was recorded a few times. This chain uses TRBV6-2 or TRBV6-3 with TRBJ2-7, with D uncertain. The CDR3 is 13 residues long. Trimming cost V 3 bases and J 3 bases, with 9 bases left between them. CDR1 is MNHEY and CDR2 is SVGEGT in the germline V gene. In DNA, the CDR3 is TGTGCCAGCAGTTATGGTCAGTTCTACGAGCAGTACTTC. Translated: CASSYGQFYEQYF.

This clonotype showed up just a few times. This chain joins TRBV19 and TRBJ1-1, with unresolved D. The CDR3 covers 13 residues. The germline CDR1 and CDR2 sequences are LNHDA and SQIVND (reference sequence). V lost 3 bases, J lost 5 bases, and 10 bases lay in between. The CDR3 DNA reads TGTGCCAGTAGTATTCGGGGTGATACTGAAGCTTTCTTT. Amino acid sequence: CASSIRGDTEAFF.

In this sample, this clonotype turned up many times. This sequence joins TRBV6-1 and TRBJ1-1; the D gene is possibly TRBD1 (6 bases). The germline gives CDR1 MNHNS, CDR2 SASEGT. The CDR3 length is 16 residues. V was pared by 0 bases and J by 7 bases, with 18 bases between. CDR3 sequence reads: CASSEAGFTGTLEAFF. The CDR3 DNA reads as TGTGCCAGCAGTGAAGCGGGGTTCACAGGGACGCTTGAAGCTTTCTTT.

This clonotype was recorded at least ten times. V usage is TRBV27 and J usage is TRBJ2-5, with 10 positions matching TRBD2. Germline V gives CDR1 MNHEY, CDR2 SMNVEV (reference sequence). The ends lost 8 bases at V and 1 base at J; junction bases unmatched: 7. The CDR3 runs 15 residues. This CDR3 is CASGRAGGLQETQYF. CDR3 coding DNA: TGTGCCAGCGGCCGAGCGGGGGGGCTCCAAGAGACCCAGTACTTC.

This clonotype was detected a few times. The V gene is TRBV28, the J gene TRBJ1-2; D is ambiguous. The CDR3 runs to 15 residues. Germline assignment: CDR1 MDHEN and CDR2 SYDVKM. Trimming stripped 6 bases from V and 0 bases from J, with 14 bases between. For the CDR3, the DNA is TGTGCCAGCAGAGTTGCGTCACCAGCTAACTATGGCTACACCTTC. Translated: CASRVASPANYGYTF.

There are a few counts of this clonotype. V is TRBV5-4 and J is TRBJ2-3; 11 bases match TRBD2. The V segment lost 0 bases and the J segment 1 base; nucleotides outside the gene matches: 1. Germline lookup yields CDR1 SGHNT and CDR2 YYREEE (reference sequence). This CDR3 region has 16 residues. CDR3 DNA sequence: TGTGCCAGCAGCTTGGAGGGACTAGCGGGCACAGATACGCAGTATTTT. This codes for CASSLEGLAGTDTQYF.

The gene calls are TRBV7-6 and TRBJ2-1; the match to TRBD2 covers 10 bases. Germline V gene lookup returns CDR1 SGHVS and CDR2 FNYEAQ. The V segment lost 5 bases and the J segment 8 bases; nucleotides outside the gene matches: 9. The CDR3 runs 15 residues. This chain's CDR3 is CASSEEAGGPYEQFF. CDR3 DNA sequence: TGTGCCAGCAGCGAGGAAGCGGGGGGGCCCTATGAGCAGTTCTTC.

This clonotype was seen just once. This CDR3 fails to terminate in the conserved phenylalanine or tryptophan, so it likely reflects a read error. V usage is TRBV6-5 and J usage is TRBJ1-2; 9 bases agree with TRBD1. V shed 2 bases, J shed 0 bases, and the junction held 4 bases outside the gene matches. The CDR3 spans 16 residues. Germline loops: CDR1 MNHEY, CDR2 SVGAGI. CDR3 sequence: CASSYGTGRANYGYTV. The CDR3 DNA reads as TGTGCCAGCAGTTACGGGACAGGGAGGGCTAACTATGGCTACACCGTC.

The chain recombines TRBV4-1 with TRBJ2-7; 8 bases agree with TRBD2. V lost 4 bases to trimming and J lost 6 bases; unmatched junction nucleotides: 5. Germline V gene lookup returns CDR1 MGHRA and CDR2 YSYEKL. The CDR3 loop spans 13 amino acids. This CDR3 is CASSPRGGTEQYF. The CDR3 bases are TGCGCCAGCAGCCCCCGGGGGGGAACCGAGCAGTACTTC.

This chain joins TRBV6-1 and TRBJ2-2; 12 bases are a match to TRBD2. Germline assignment: CDR1 MNHNS and CDR2 SASEGT. The J segment lost 4 bases and the V segment lost 5 bases, leaving 5 bases of the junction unmatched. There are 16 residues in the CDR3. CDR3 loop: CASSQGLAGFTGELFF. As DNA, the CDR3 is TGTGCCAGCAGTCAAGGACTAGCGGGGTTCACCGGGGAGCTGTTTTTT.

This chain connects TRBV6-2 or TRBV6-3 to TRBJ2-3; possible D gene TRBD2, 6 bases. Germline CDR1 MNHEY, CDR2 SVGEGT. CDR3 length equals 14 residues. V shed 2 bases and J shed 4 bases, with 10 bases lying between them. Written as DNA, the CDR3 is TGTGCCAGCAGTTACGGGACTTCGGCAGATACGCAGTATTTT. Protein sequence: CASSYGTSADTQYF.

This clonotype was recorded at least ten times. The chain combines TRBV6-2 or TRBV6-3 with TRBJ2-1; 7 bases match TRBD2. The CDR3 has 16 residues. V lost 5 bases and J lost 7; bases outside the gene matches: 14. Germline V lookup: CDR1 MNHEY, CDR2 SVGEGT. CDR3 sequence reads: CASSPLAEQPPNEQFF. CDR3 DNA sequence: TGTGCCAGCAGTCCCCTAGCGGAACAGCCCCCGAATGAGCAGTTCTTC.

This clonotype was seen at least ten times. The V and J genes are TRBV7-8 and TRBJ2-3; D is unresolved. There are 14 residues in the CDR3. V dropped 3 bases and J dropped 5 bases, with 12 bases sitting between them. The germline CDR1 and CDR2 sequences are SGHVS and FQNEAQ. CDR3 region: CASSFGQALDTQYF. The CDR3 DNA follows: TGTGCCAGCAGCTTCGGGCAGGCCCTAGATACGCAGTATTTT.

This clonotype has only a few counts. This chain joins TRBV12-3 or TRBV12-4 and TRBJ1-5; a weak D match, TRBD1 (6 bases). V was clipped by 6 bases and J by 0 bases, with 15 bases between them. CDR3 length: 16 amino acids. Written as DNA, the CDR3 is TGTGCCAGCAGCCCTGGACAGATCTATAGCAATCAGCCCCAGCATTTT. Its protein product is CASSPGQIYSNQPQHF.

This clonotype was seen repeatedly, ten times or more. The chain carries TRBV7-6 and TRBJ1-1, with D unclear. V gave up 3 bases and J gave up 1 base, with 6 bases separating them. The CDR3 covers 13 residues. CDR1 is SGHVS and CDR2 is FNYEAQ in the germline V gene. CDR3 nucleotide sequence: TGTGCCAGCAGCTTGGAGCAGAACACTGAAGCTTTCTTT. Protein sequence: CASSLEQNTEAFF.

The V call is TRBV7-9, the J call TRBJ2-7, with TRBD1 matching 10 bases. The germline V gene has CDR1 SEHNR and CDR2 FQNEAQ (reference sequence). J lost 2 bases, V lost 5 bases, and 6 bases had no gene match. The CDR3 contains 15 residues. CDR3 bases: TGTGCCAGCAGCGCGCACGGACAGGGGGCCTACGAGCAGTACTTC. Translating it yields CASSAHGQGAYEQYF.

The chain is built from TRBV14 and TRBJ2-3; TRBD2 is a possible D gene (5 bases). V lost 2 bases and J lost 5, with 11 bases in between. In germline, CDR1 is SGHDN, CDR2 FVKESK. The CDR3 length is 14 residues. This chain's CDR3 is CASSQLEEEDTQYF. CDR3 bases: TGTGCCAGCAGCCAATTGGAGGAGGAAGATACGCAGTATTTT. The full variable domain, completed using reference TRBV14 and TRBJ2-3, is EAGVTQFPSHSVIEKGQTVTLRCDPISGHDNLYWYRRVMGKEIKFLLHFVKESKQDESGMPNNRFLAERTGGTYSTLKVQPAELEDSGVYFCASSQLEEEDTQYFGPGTRLTVL.

This clonotype was found a few times. CDR3 coding DNA: TGTGCCAGCAGCTTATCCGGGGGATTCGGGGATACGCAGTATTTT. Amino acid sequence: CASSLSGGFGDTQYF. The chain joins TRBV7-9 to TRBJ2-3; the D gene is possibly TRBD2 (6 bases). The CDR3 consists of 15 residues. V lost 2 bases and J 6 bases, leaving 15 bases between the germline ends. Germline assignment: CDR1 SEHNR and CDR2 FQNEAQ (reference sequence).

The genes are TRBV7-9 and TRBJ1-2; no definite D call. Per the germline V gene, CDR1 is SEHNR and CDR2 is FQNEAQ (reference sequence). Deletions cut 5 bases from V and 0 bases from J, with 10 bases between. This CDR3 comprises 14 residues. CDR3 in amino acids: CASSPESPNYGYTF. CDR3 in DNA: TGTGCCAGCAGCCCAGAATCCCCTAACTATGGCTACACCTTC.